A selection of T cell receptor beta chains follows, all from one sample in a study of breast tumors, draining lymph nodes, adjacent tissues. TCRdb called the multiplex PCR reads again in MiXCR, with one record for every CDR3 protein. Seen here are approximately 130,000 distinct CDR3 sequences, about 22% observed once, and the top ten hold more than 2.5%. The sample consisted of axillary lymph node tissue. Receptors were obtained from a female donor with breast cancer. Some clones in this sample may be carry-over from other donors' samples. Both conserved end residues are part of each CDR3. Fields, in order: J gene, V gene, D gene, clone size, CDR3 protein, CDR3 DNA. D genes are given only for firm matches. Expanded clones are given a class, and other clones once, few, many or no size at all.

TRBJ2-7 TRBV27 . many CARVPGRWGTRYEQYF TGTGCCAGGGTTCCTGGGAGGTGGGGAACTCGCTACGAGCAGTACTTC
TRBJ2-3 TRBV5-1 . many CASSLAGIPGDTQYF TGCGCCAGCAGCTTGGCCGGGATCCCGGGAGATACGCAGTATTTT
TRBJ1-2 TRBV4-1 . many CASSQVYGQGLYTF TGCGCCAGCAGCCAAGTGTATGGGCAGGGACTCTACACCTTC
TRBJ1-5 TRBV20-1 . many CSGKGAYSNQPQHF TGCAGTGGCAAGGGCGCATATAGCAATCAGCCCCAGCATTTT
TRBJ1-5 TRBV6-6 TRBD1 many CASSFQDRAYQPQHF TGTGCCAGCAGTTTTCAGGACAGGGCCTATCAGCCCCAGCATTTT
TRBJ2-5 TRBV6-4 TRBD2 . CASSDPRRGGETQYF TGTGCCAGCAGTGACCCCCGCCGGGGGGGGGAGACCCAGTACTTC
TRBJ2-3 TRBV13 TRBD2 . CASRDSGRAGEQYF TGTGCCAGCAGGGATAGCGGGAGGGCCGGTGAGCAGTATTTT
TRBJ2-2 TRBV5-6 . many CASSRPGRTGELFF TGTGCCAGCAGCCGCCCCGGGCGCACCGGGGAGCTGTTTTTT
TRBJ2-2 TRBV24-1 . . CATEDTNTGELFF TGTGCCACCGAGGACACGAACACCGGGGAGCTGTTTTTT
TRBJ2-1 TRBV27 TRBD2 many CASSSSGRYNEQFF TGTGCCAGCAGTTCTAGCGGGCGGTACAATGAGCAGTTCTTC
TRBJ2-7 TRBV11-2 TRBD1 few CASSQTGASSYEQYF TGTGCCAGCAGCCAGACAGGGGCCTCCTCCTACGAGCAGTACTTC
TRBJ2-1 TRBV19 . many CASMPSATPYNEQFF TGTGCCAGTATGCCTAGCGCAACCCCCTACAATGAGCAGTTCTTC
TRBJ2-1 TRBV6-2/TRBV6-3 TRBD2 many CASARTSGRGEFF TGTGCCAGCGCAAGGACTAGCGGGAGAGGGGAGTTCTTC
TRBJ2-2 TRBV5-6 . many CASSLWGETANTGELFF TGTGCCAGCAGCTTGTGGGGCGAAACTGCGAACACCGGGGAGCTGTTTTTT
TRBJ2-1 TRBV18 . . CASSPGQSYNEQFF TGTGCCAGCTCACCCGGACAGTCCTACAATGAGCAGTTCTTC
TRBJ2-5 TRBV20-1 TRBD2 many CSARPLSGRVETQYF TGCAGTGCTAGACCCCTGAGCGGGAGGGTTGAGACCCAGTACTTC
TRBJ2-7 TRBV24-1 . many CATSDASGPDYEQYF TGTGCCACCAGTGATGCCTCGGGACCGGACTACGAGCAGTACTTC
TRBJ2-7 TRBV2 TRBD1 many CASSGQGPEQYF TGTGCCAGCTCGGGACAGGGCCCCGAGCAGTACTTC
TRBJ2-2 TRBV4-3 TRBD2 many CASSQDLVSGAGGELFF TGCGCCAGCAGCCAAGATCTCGTGAGCGGGGCGGGCGGGGAGCTGTTTTTT
TRBJ2-2 TRBV30 . many CAWRGSGELFF TGTGCCTGGAGAGGGTCCGGGGAGCTGTTTTTT
TRBJ2-3 TRBV30 . many CAWSRGGPADTQYF TGTGCCTGGAGTAGGGGGGGGCCCGCAGATACGCAGTATTTT
TRBJ2-1 TRBV4-2 . many CASSQELATYNEQFF TGTGCCAGCAGCCAAGAACTAGCTACCTACAATGAGCAGTTCTTC
TRBJ2-7 TRBV11-2 . many CASSKGETYEQYF TGTGCCAGCAGCAAAGGGGAGACCTACGAGCAGTACTTC
TRBJ2-1 TRBV7-9 . many CASSLSQADEQFF TGTGCCAGCAGCTTGTCACAAGCCGATGAGCAGTTCTTC
TRBJ2-1 TRBV7-9 . many CASSPGVARQAGQFF TGTGCCAGCAGCCCCGGGGTAGCGAGACAGGCCGGGCAGTTCTTC
TRBJ2-1 TRBV28 . . CASSRKGPLISNEQFF TGTGCCAGCAGTCGGAAAGGCCCACTGATTTCCAATGAGCAGTTCTTC
TRBJ2-6 TRBV4-1 . many CASSQEWGAGANVLTF TGCGCCAGCAGCCAAGAATGGGGGGCTGGGGCCAACGTCCTGACTTTC
TRBJ2-5 TRBV20-1 . many CSAVATVGWQETQYF TGCAGTGCTGTAGCGACAGTAGGGTGGCAAGAGACCCAGTACTTC
TRBJ2-1 TRBV4-1 TRBD2 many CASSLGTSDYNEQFF TGCGCCAGCAGCCTCGGGACTAGCGATTACAATGAGCAGTTCTTC
TRBJ2-7 TRBV20-1 TRBD1 . CSAGQLPWTGGEQYF TGCAGTGCTGGCCAGCTACCCTGGACAGGGGGCGAGCAGTACTTC
TRBJ2-7 TRBV7-9 . many CASSVDRYYEQYF TGTGCCAGCAGCGTGGACAGATACTACGAGCAGTACTTC